Listed here are 19 T cell receptor beta chains from one sample, sequenced in a study of blood T cell repertoires in COVID-19 (dated by TCRdb to 2018 to 2021). The library was made by the immunoSEQ multiplex PCR assay. TCRdb provides this immuneACCESS table in a form limited to in-frame rearrangements. Some clones are lacking; in checked studies, under half of them reflect an unresolved V gene, and why the rest are absent is not known. The sample table contains around 160,000 clones; only one count was recorded for 88% of them. The ten largest clones add up to about 1.2% of the sample. Sequenced sample: PBMCs or T cells enriched from blood (not recorded which). The receptors shown here come from a woman aged 25-40 years with acute COVID-19.

The J gene is TRBJ2-5, the V gene TRBV30; a weak D match, TRBD2 (6 bases). This CDR3 is 12 amino acids long. V was clipped by 5 bases and J by 5 bases, with 12 bases between them. Germline V lookup: CDR1 GTSNPN, CDR2 SVGIG (reference sequence). CDR3 nucleotides: TGTGCCTGGGGGGACTTCCGTGAGACCCAGTACTTC. It translates to CAWGDFRETQYF.

This rearrangement joins TRBV6-5 to TRBJ1-1; D ambiguous. The CDR3 contains 13 residues. Germline V gene lookup returns CDR1 MNHEY and CDR2 SVGAGI. V lost 2 bases to trimming and J lost 8 bases, with 12 bases between them. The CDR3 DNA reads as TGTGCCAGCAGTTACGGGGTGGGAGGGGAAGCTTTCTTT. Protein: CASSYGVGGEAFF.

The chain links TRBV27 to TRBJ2-3; 10 positions match TRBD2. Unmatched junction bases numbered 7, after V lost 6 bases and J lost 4 bases. The CDR3 has 15 amino acids. Germline V gene lookup returns CDR1 MNHEY and CDR2 SMNVEV (reference sequence). In DNA, the CDR3 is TGTGCCAGCAGCCAACTAGCGGGGTTTTCAGATACGCAGTATTTT. Amino acids: CASSQLAGFSDTQYF.

The rearrangement links TRBV18 to TRBJ2-5; 9 bases match TRBD2. Germline V gene lookup returns CDR1 KGHSH and CDR2 LQKENI. Losses at the gene ends were 4 bases for V and 2 bases for J; bases not matched to a gene: 5. CDR3 length equals 15 residues. The CDR3 loop reads CASSLAGGRQETQYF. DNA for the CDR3: TGTGCCAGCTCACTGGCGGGAGGGCGGCAAGAGACCCAGTACTTC.

The V and J genes are TRBV9 and TRBJ2-3, with 12 bases matching TRBD2. Germline values: CDR1 SGDLS, CDR2 YYNGEE. The CDR3 totals 16 residues. V gave up 3 bases and J gave up 2 bases; unmatched junction bases: 4. The CDR3 is CASSGRTSGITDTQYF. CDR3 DNA: TGTGCCAGCAGCGGCCGGACTAGCGGGATCACAGATACGCAGTATTTT.

The rearrangement joins TRBV7-6 to TRBJ2-5; no clear D. V dropped 3 bases and J dropped 2 bases, with 34 bases sitting between them. In germline, CDR1 is SGHVS, CDR2 FNYEAQ. The CDR3 extends over 22 amino acids. The CDR3 nucleotides are TGTGCCAGCAGCTTCTCCGAGACTCCCCCTCCGGGTTACCCCCCCCCTCAAGAGACCCAGTACTTC. Its translation is CASSFSETPPPGYPPPQETQYF.

This clone occurred a few times. The CDR3 DNA is TGTGCCAGCAGTTGGGACAGTAGGCAGCCCCAGCATTTT. It codes for CASSWDSRQPQHF. The chain uses TRBV12-3 or TRBV12-4 and TRBJ1-5; 7 bases match TRBD1. This CDR3 comprises 13 residues. V lost 4 bases and J lost 7; bases outside the gene matches: 4.

The chain uses TRBV12-3 or TRBV12-4 and TRBJ2-3, with a possible D match to TRBD1 (6 bases). The CDR3 is 13 amino acids. Trimming pared 6 bases from V and 7 bases from J, leaving 14 bases between. CDR3 sequence (DNA): TGTGCCAGCAGGGGGGACAAAGTTAATACGCAGTATTTT. Its translation is CASRGDKVNTQYF.

CDR3 in amino acids: CASRRANTGELFF. Here the CDR3 DNA reads TGTGCCAGTAGGCGCGCGAACACCGGGGAGCTGTTTTTT. The chain uses TRBV19 and TRBJ2-2; D remains unclear. Between the trimmed V and J ends, which lost 6 bases and 0 bases, there was a span of 5 bases. The CDR3 is made up of 13 amino acids. Germline CDR1 reads LNHDA; CDR2 reads SQIVND (reference sequence).

The rearrangement joins TRBV27 to TRBJ2-7; no clear D gene. The CDR3 spans 13 residues. Per germline, CDR1 MNHEY and CDR2 SMNVEV (reference sequence). Trimming removed 2 bases at V and 3 bases at J, with 8 bases between. The CDR3: CASSLEVGYEQYF. The CDR3 bases are TGTGCCAGCAGTTTAGAAGTCGGCTACGAGCAGTACTTC.

The chain links TRBV7-2 to TRBJ2-3; D uncertain. CDR3 length: 14 amino acids. Germline V gives CDR1 SGHTA, CDR2 FQGNSA. V dropped 0 bases and J dropped 7 bases, with 11 bases sitting between them. CDR3 coding DNA: TGTGCCAGCAGCTTAGCGACGAGCGCATATACGCAGTATTTT. The encoded protein is CASSLATSAYTQYF.

The CDR3 loop reads CASSWGSSGHTDTQYF. The CDR3, as DNA: TGTGCCAGCAGCTGGGGATCTAGCGGCCACACAGATACGCAGTATTTT. This rearrangement joins TRBV5-6 to TRBJ2-3, with 7 bases identical to TRBD2. The CDR3 contains 16 residues. J lost 2 bases, V lost 3 bases, and 9 bases had no gene match. Germline V gene lookup returns CDR1 SGHDT and CDR2 YYEEEE.

V is TRBV7-9 and J is TRBJ1-2; the D is unclear. CDR1 and CDR2 (germline): SEHNR, FQNEAQ (reference sequence). The CDR3 runs to 15 residues. The ends were cut back, 1 base at V and 1 base at J, with 10 bases in the middle. CDR3 amino acids: CASSLGTRDNYGYTF. The CDR3 coding sequence is TGTGCCAGCAGCTTAGGGACGAGGGATAACTATGGCTACACCTTC. The complete variable domain, with remaining parts taken from reference TRBV7-9 and TRBJ1-2, reads DTGVSQNPRHKITKRGQNVTFRCDPISEHNRLYWYRQTLGQGPEFLTYFQNEAQLEKSRLLSDRFSAERPKGSFSTLEIQRTEQGDSAMYLCASSLGTRDNYGYTFGSGTRLTVV.

The V gene is TRBV7-3, the J gene TRBJ2-2; 15 nucleotides match TRBD2. V lost 5 bases and J lost 8; bases outside the gene matches: 6. The CDR3 runs to 16 residues. Germline CDR1 is SGHTA and CDR2 is FQGTGA. The CDR3 is CASSTGLAGGPGELFF. In DNA form, the CDR3 reads TGTGCCAGCAGCACCGGACTAGCGGGAGGGCCTGGGGAGCTGTTTTTT.

This chain connects TRBV30 to TRBJ2-7, with 11 bases matching TRBD1. This CDR3 is 15 amino acids long. Germline CDR1 GTSNPN, CDR2 SVGIG (reference sequence). Trimming cost V 2 bases and J 7 bases; bases outside gene matches: 10. The chain's CDR3 is CAWSTAGQGGPEQYF. CDR3 DNA: TGTGCCTGGAGTACGGCGGGACAGGGGGGGCCGGAGCAGTACTTC.

The V gene is TRBV3-1 (or the pseudogene TRBV3-2), the J gene TRBJ2-3; 8 bases align to TRBD1. The CDR3 totals 15 residues. V shed 0 bases, J shed 3 bases, and the junction held 2 bases outside the gene matches. From germline, CDR1 is LGHDT and CDR2 YNNKEL (reference sequence). DNA for the CDR3: TGTGCCAGCAGCCAAGACAACAGGGGGACAGATACGCAGTATTTT. This encodes CASSQDNRGTDTQYF.

The chain has TRBV5-4 and TRBJ2-1, with 9 bases lining up with TRBD2. This CDR3 has 14 residues. V was clipped by 4 bases and J by 5 bases; unmatched bases: 4. Germline loops: CDR1 SGHNT, CDR2 YYREEE (reference sequence). The CDR3 nucleotides are TGTGCCAGCAGCCGTGCGGGGGGGAACAATGAGCAGTTCTTC. Its protein is CASSRAGGNNEQFF.

The chain employs TRBV28 and TRBJ2-2; perhaps TRBD2 as D (7 bases). The CDR3 contains 16 residues. CDR1 and CDR2 from the germline V gene are MDHEN and SYDVKM. Trimming took off 6 bases at V and 5 bases at J, with 19 bases between the two ends. This CDR3 is CASSPAQGRGTGELFF. The CDR3 bases are TGTGCCAGCAGCCCCGCCCAGGGGAGGGGGACCGGGGAGCTGTTTTTT.

This sequence joins TRBV4-3 and TRBJ2-3; D may be TRBD2 (6 bases). There are 17 residues in the CDR3. Germline CDR1 and CDR2: LGHNA and YSLEER. V shed 0 bases and J shed 0 bases, with 13 bases lying between them. CDR3 nucleotide sequence: TGCGCCAGCAGCCAAGAGTCCAAAGGGAGGAGCACAGATACGCAGTATTTT. Its protein is CASSQESKGRSTDTQYF.